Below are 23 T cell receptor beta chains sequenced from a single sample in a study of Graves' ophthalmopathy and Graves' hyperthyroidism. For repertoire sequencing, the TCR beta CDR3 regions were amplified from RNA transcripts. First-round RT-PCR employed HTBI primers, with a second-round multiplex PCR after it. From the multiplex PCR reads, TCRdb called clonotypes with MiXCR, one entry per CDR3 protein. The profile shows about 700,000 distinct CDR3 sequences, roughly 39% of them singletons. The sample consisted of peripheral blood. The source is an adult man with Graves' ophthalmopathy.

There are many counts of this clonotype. The CDR3, as DNA: TGTGCCAGCAGTGTATTGTCCAGCTTTAACTATGGCTACACCTTC. Amino acid sequence: CASSVLSSFNYGYTF. This chain links TRBV2 with TRBJ1-2; D unclear. V lost 4 bases and J 1 base, leaving 13 bases between the germline ends. CDR1 is SNHLY and CDR2 is FYNNEI in the germline V gene. The CDR3 consists of 15 residues.

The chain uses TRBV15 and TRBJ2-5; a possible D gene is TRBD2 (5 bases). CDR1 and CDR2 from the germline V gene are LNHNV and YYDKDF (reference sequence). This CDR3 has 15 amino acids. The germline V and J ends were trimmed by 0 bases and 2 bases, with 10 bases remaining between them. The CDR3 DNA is TGTGCCACCAGCAGAGATCGCGGGTTGCAAGAGACCCAGTACTTC. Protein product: CATSRDRGLQETQYF.

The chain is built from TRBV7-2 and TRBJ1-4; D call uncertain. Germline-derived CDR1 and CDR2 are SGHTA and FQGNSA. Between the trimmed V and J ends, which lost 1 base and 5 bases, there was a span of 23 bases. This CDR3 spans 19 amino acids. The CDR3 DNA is TGTGCCAGCAGCTTAGTGGCCTCACGGGCCACCGGGGAGAATGAAAAACTGTTTTTT. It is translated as CASSLVASRATGENEKLFF.

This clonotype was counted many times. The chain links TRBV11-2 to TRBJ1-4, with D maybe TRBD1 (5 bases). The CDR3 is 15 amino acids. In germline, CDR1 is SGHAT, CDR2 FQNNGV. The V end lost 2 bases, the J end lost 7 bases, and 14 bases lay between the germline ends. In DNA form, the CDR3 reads TGTGCCAGCAGCTTAAGCCAGGGCCTAGGTGAAAAACTGTTTTTT. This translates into CASSLSQGLGEKLFF. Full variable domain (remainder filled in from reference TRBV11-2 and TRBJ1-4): EAGVAQSPRYKIIEKRQSVAFWCNPISGHATLYWYQQILGQGPKLLIQFQNNGVVDDSQLPKDRFSAERLKGVDSTLKIQPAKLEDSAVYLCASSLSQGLGEKLFFGSGTQLSVL.

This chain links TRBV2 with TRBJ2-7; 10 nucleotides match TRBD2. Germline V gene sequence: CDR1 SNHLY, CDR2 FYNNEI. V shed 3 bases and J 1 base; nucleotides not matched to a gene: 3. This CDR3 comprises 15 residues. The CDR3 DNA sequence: TGTGCCAGCAGTGAGGCGGGACTAGCGTCCTACGAGCAGTACTTC. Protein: CASSEAGLASYEQYF.

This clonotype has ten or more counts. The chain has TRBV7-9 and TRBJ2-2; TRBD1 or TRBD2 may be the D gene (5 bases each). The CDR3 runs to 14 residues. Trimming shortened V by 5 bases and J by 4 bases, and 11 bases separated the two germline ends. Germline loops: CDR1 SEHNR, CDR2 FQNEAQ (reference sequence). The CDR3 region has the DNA TGTGCCAGCAGCGCCAGGGAGTCCACCGGGGAGCTGTTTTTT. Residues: CASSARESTGELFF.

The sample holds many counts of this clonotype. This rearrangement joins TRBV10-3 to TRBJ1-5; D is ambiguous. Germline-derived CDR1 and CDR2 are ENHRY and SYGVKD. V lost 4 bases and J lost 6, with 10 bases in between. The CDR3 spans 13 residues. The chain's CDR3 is CAISGQDGQPQHF. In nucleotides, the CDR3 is TGTGCCATCAGTGGGCAGGACGGTCAGCCCCAGCATTTT.

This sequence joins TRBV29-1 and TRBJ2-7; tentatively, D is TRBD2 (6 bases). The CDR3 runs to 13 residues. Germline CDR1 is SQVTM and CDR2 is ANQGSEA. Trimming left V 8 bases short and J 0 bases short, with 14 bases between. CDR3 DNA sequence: TGCAGCAGTCTGGGGACTTTCTCCTACGAGCAGTACTTC. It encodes CSSLGTFSYEQYF.

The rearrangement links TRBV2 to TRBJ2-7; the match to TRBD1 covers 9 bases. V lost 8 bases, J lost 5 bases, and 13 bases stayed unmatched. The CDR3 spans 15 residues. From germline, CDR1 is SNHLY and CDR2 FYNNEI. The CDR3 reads CASSPDGTGLNEQYF. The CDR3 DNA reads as TGTGCCAGCTCACCGGACGGGACAGGGTTGAACGAGCAGTACTTC.

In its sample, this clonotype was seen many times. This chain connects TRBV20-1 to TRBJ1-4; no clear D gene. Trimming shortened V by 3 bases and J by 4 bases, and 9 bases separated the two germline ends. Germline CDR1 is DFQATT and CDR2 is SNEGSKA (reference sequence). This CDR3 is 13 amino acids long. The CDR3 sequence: CSASRQSNEKLFF. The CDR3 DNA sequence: TGCAGTGCTAGCAGGCAGAGTAATGAAAAACTGTTTTTT.

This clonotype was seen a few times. The CDR3 DNA is TGTGCCAGCAGGGTGTTAAATCAGCCCCAGCATTTT. This codes for CASRVLNQPQHF. The chain uses TRBV6-5 and TRBJ1-5; D remains unclear. Germline V gene lookup returns CDR1 MNHEY and CDR2 SVGAGI. V lost 6 bases and J lost 4, with 7 bases in between. The CDR3 loop spans 12 amino acids.

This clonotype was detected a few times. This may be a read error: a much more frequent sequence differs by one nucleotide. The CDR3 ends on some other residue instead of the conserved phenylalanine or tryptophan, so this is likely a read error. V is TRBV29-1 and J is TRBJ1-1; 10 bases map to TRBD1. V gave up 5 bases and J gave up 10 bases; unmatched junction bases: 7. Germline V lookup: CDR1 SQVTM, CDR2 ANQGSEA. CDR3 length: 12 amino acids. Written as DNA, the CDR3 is TGCAGCGTTTTCAGACAGGGGGCTTCAGCTTTCCTT. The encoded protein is CSVFRQGASAFL.

CDR3 sequence (DNA): TGTGCCAGCAGCTCGTTCCGGGAGCAGTACTTC. Protein: CASSSFREQYF. The gene calls are TRBV7-8 and TRBJ2-7; D is undetermined. CDR3 length equals 11 residues. CDR1 is SGHVS, CDR2 FQNEAQ, per germline. The V and J ends lost 4 bases and 7 bases respectively, with 8 bases between them.

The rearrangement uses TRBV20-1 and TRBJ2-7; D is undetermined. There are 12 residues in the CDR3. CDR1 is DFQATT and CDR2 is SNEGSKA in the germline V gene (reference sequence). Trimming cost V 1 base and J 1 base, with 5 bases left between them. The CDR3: CSARARSYEQYF. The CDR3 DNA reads TGCAGTGCTAGAGCGAGGTCCTACGAGCAGTACTTC.

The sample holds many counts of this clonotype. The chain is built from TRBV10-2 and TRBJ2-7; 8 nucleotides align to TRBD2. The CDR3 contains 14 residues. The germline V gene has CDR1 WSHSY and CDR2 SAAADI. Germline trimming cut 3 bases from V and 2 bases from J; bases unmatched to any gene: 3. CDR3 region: CASSDGRGAYEQYF. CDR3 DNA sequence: TGCGCCAGCAGTGACGGGAGGGGGGCCTACGAGCAGTACTTC.

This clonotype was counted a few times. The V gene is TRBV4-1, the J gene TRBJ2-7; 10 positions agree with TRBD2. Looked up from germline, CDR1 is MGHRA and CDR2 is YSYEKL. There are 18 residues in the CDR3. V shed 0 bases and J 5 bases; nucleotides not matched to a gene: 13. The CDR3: CASSQDGVRAGGIDEQYF. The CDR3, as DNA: TGCGCCAGCAGCCAAGACGGTGTTAGAGCGGGGGGGATCGACGAGCAGTACTTC.

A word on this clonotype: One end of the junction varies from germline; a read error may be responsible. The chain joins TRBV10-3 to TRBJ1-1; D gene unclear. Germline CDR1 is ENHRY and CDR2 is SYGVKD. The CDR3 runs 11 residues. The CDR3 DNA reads TGTGCCATCCGAATGGGCACTGAAGCTTTTTTT. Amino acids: CAIRMGTEAFF.

This chain's CDR3 is CASRTKVVAEAFF. CDR3 in DNA: TGTGCCAGCAGGACCAAAGTGGTAGCTGAAGCTTTCTTT. V gene TRBV7-9 combines with J gene TRBJ1-1; D remains unclear. The CDR3 extends over 13 amino acids. Germline V CDR1 and CDR2: SEHNR, FQNEAQ (reference sequence). Trimming removed 6 bases from V and 6 bases from J, with 14 bases in between.

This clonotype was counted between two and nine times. The CDR3 bases are TGTGCCAGTAGTATGGCGACTACACAAGAGACCCAGTACTTC. Protein product: CASSMATTQETQYF. This sequence joins TRBV19 and TRBJ2-5; a possible D gene is TRBD2 (5 bases). The germline CDR1 and CDR2 sequences are LNHDA and SQIVND (reference sequence). This CDR3 is 14 amino acids long. V dropped 3 bases and J dropped 2 bases, with 10 bases sitting between them. Using reference TRBV19 and TRBJ2-5 for the parts outside the CDR3, the full variable domain is DGGITQSPKYLFRKEGQNVTLSCEQNLNHDAMYWYRQDPGQGLRLIYYSQIVNDFQKGDIAEGYSVSREKKESFPLTVTSAQKNPTAFYLCASSMATTQETQYFGPGTRLLVL.

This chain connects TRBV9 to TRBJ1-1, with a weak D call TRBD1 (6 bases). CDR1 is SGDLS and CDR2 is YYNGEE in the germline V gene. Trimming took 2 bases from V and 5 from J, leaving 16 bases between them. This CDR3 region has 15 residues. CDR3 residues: CASSVSATGRTEAFF. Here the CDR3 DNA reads TGTGCCAGCAGCGTTTCCGCAACAGGGAGGACTGAAGCTTTCTTT. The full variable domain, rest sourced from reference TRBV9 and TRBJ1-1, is DSGVTQTPKHLITATGQRVTLRCSPRSGDLSVYWYQQSLDQGLQFLIQYYNGEERAKGNILERFSAQQFPDLHSELNLSSLELGDSALYFCASSVSATGRTEAFFGQGTRLTVV.

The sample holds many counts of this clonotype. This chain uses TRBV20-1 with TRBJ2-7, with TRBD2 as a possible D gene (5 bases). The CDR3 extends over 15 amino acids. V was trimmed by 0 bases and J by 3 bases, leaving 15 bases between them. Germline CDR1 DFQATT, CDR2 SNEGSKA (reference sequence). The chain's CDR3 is CSARDGISSSYEQYF. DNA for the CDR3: TGCAGTGCTAGAGATGGGATTTCTAGCAGCTACGAGCAGTACTTC.

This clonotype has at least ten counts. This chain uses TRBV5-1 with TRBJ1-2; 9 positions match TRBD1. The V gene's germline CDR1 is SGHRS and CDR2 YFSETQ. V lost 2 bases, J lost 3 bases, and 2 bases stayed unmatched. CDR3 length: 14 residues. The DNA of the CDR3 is TGCGCCAGCAGCTTTGGACAGGGGCACTATGGCTACACCTTC. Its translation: CASSFGQGHYGYTF. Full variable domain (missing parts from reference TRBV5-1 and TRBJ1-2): KAGVTQTPRYLIKTRGQQVTLSCSPISGHRSVSWYQQTPGQGLQFLFEYFSETQRNKGNFPGRFSGRQFSNSRSEMNVSTLELGDSALYLCASSFGQGHYGYTFGSGTRLTVV.

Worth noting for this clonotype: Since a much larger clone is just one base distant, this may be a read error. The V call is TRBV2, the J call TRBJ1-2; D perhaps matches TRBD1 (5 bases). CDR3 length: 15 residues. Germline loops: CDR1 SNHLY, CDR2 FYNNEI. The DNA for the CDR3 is TGCGCCAGCAGCCAAGCCCAGGGCCCTAACTATGGCTACACCTTC. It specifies CASSQAQGPNYGYTF. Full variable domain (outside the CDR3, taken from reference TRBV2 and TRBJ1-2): EPEVTQTPSHQVTQMGQEVILRCVPISNHLYFYWYRQILGQKVEFLVSFYNNEISEKSEIFDDQFSVERPDGSNFTLKIRSTKLEDSAMYFCASSQAQGPNYGYTFGSGTRLTVV.